A selection of T cell receptor beta chains follows, all from one sample in a study of radiation and T cells in renal cell carcinoma. Assay used: immunoSEQ multiplex PCR; TCRdb lists only in-frame clones, some missing. The table shows approximately 90,000 clones, with 70% to 90% occurring only once. The source material was blood, sampled from a patient whose treatment included radiotherapy and nephrectomy. These receptor sequences come from a man in his fifties or sixties with renal cell carcinoma. The CDR3 runs from the conserved cysteine through the conserved F or W. A D gene is named only where the DNA matches it firmly. For some rows the clone size is stated as once, few or many, or as a class when expanded; others skip it.

v_call,clone_size,j_call,d_call,cdr3_nt,cdr3_aa
TRBV4-2,.,TRBJ1-3,.,TGTGCCAGCAGCCCCAAAGCCCTCGACAGCTCTGGAAACACCATATATTTT,CASSPKALDSSGNTIYF
TRBV5-4,.,TRBJ2-5,.,TGTGCCAGCAGCTTGGGTCTAGCAGCACAAGAGACCCAGTACTTC,CASSLGLAAQETQYF
TRBV15,.,TRBJ1-2,TRBD1,TGTGCCACCAGCATCCCCCTGAAGGGGGCCAGGAAAAATGGCTACACCTTC,CATSIPLKGARKNGYTF
TRBV27,.,TRBJ2-7,.,TGTGCCAGCAGACCGGGACTGGGCTACGAGCAGTACTTC,CASRPGLGYEQYF
TRBV7-2,few,TRBJ1-6,.,TGTGCCAGCAGCTTCGGGGAACGGACAAATTCACCCCTCCACTTT,CASSFGERTNSPLHF
TRBV4-2,.,TRBJ2-1,TRBD1,TGTGCCAGCAGCCAAGAAGCAGGGGGTTTCCCCAATGAGCAGTTCTTC,CASSQEAGGFPNEQFF
TRBV20-1,few,TRBJ1-1,.,TGCAGTGCGACCGAGGTCACTGAAGCTTTCTTT,CSATEVTEAFF
TRBV5-4,few,TRBJ2-7,.,TGTGCCAGCAGCTTGGGAGCACTTACCTACGAGCAGTACTTC,CASSLGALTYEQYF
TRBV19,few,TRBJ1-1,.,TGTGCCAGTAGTACTCAGGGCTACCTGGAAGCTTTCTTT,CASSTQGYLEAFF
TRBV6-6,.,TRBJ2-1,TRBD1,TGTGCCAGCAAGGGACAGGGAGGAGGAGGGGAGCAGTTCTTC,CASKGQGGGGEQFF